These 15 T cell receptor beta chains were all obtained from the same sample, sequenced in a study of neurological immune-mediated disorders. MiXCR, applied by TCRdb to the 5' RACE reads, yields one record per CDR3 protein. The sample lists under 70,000 distinct CDR3 sequences; 2.5% to 3.5% were seen once. Sequencing was performed on PBMCs. The origin of the receptors is a woman aged 45-65 years with multiple sclerosis.

In its sample, this clonotype was seen many times. The rearrangement uses TRBV29-1 and TRBJ2-3, with D hard to call. The V gene's germline CDR1 is SQVTM and CDR2 ANQGSEA. Trimming left V 7 bases short and J 6 bases short, with 14 bases between. The CDR3 consists of 12 residues. This CDR3 is CSGTDHMDTQYF. As DNA, the CDR3 is TGCAGCGGGACGGACCACATGGATACGCAGTATTTT.

This clonotype occurred many times. The chain carries TRBV20-1 and TRBJ1-1; 7 bases are a match to TRBD1. The V segment lost 6 bases and the J segment 4 bases; nucleotides outside the gene matches: 11. This CDR3 contains 14 residues. Germline CDR1 is DFQATT and CDR2 is SNEGSKA (reference sequence). Here the CDR3 reads CSARNPQGSTEAFF. The CDR3 region has the DNA TGCAGTGCGCGCAACCCACAGGGGTCCACTGAAGCTTTCTTT.

This clonotype has ten or more counts. The chain carries TRBV29-1 and TRBJ1-2; 7 nucleotides line up with TRBD1. Trimming took 3 bases from V and 4 from J; bases not matched to a gene: 2. The CDR3 consists of 12 residues. The germline gives CDR1 SQVTM, CDR2 ANQGSEA. The CDR3 nucleotides read TGCAGCGTTGATCGGGACAGCTATGGCTACACCTTC. Protein sequence: CSVDRDSYGYTF.

This clonotype occurred many times. The chain combines TRBV12-3 or TRBV12-4 with TRBJ2-2, with unresolved D. CDR3 length equals 11 residues. V was pared by 4 bases and J by 6 bases, with 3 bases between. CDR3 coding DNA: TGTGCCAGCAGTTGGTCCGGGGAGCTGTTTTTT. Translation: CASSWSGELFF.

This clonotype has ten or more counts. The chain links TRBV7-9 to TRBJ2-3; the match to TRBD1 covers 8 bases. Germline trimming cut 11 bases from V and 5 bases from J; bases unmatched to any gene: 15. The CDR3 length is 15 residues. Germline CDR1 SEHNR, CDR2 FQNEAQ (reference sequence). This CDR3 reads CAGRRGTGAEDTQYF. The CDR3 region has the DNA TGTGCCGGAAGAAGGGGGACAGGAGCTGAAGATACGCAGTATTTT.

In its sample, this clonotype was seen many times. The rearrangement joins TRBV18 to TRBJ2-5; 7 bases are a match to TRBD2. The V gene end was trimmed by 1 base and the J gene end by 1 base; junction bases not matched to a gene: 15. In germline, CDR1 is KGHSH, CDR2 LQKENI. This CDR3 comprises 19 residues. CDR3 in DNA: TGTGCCAGCTCACCACGTGTGTTATCTAGCGGTGCAGTCCAAGAGACCCAGTACTTC. It codes for CASSPRVLSSGAVQETQYF.

This clonotype was recorded many times. V usage is TRBV7-6 and J usage is TRBJ1-3; no clear D. CDR1 SGHVS and CDR2 FNYEAQ come from the germline V gene. This CDR3 has 16 residues. V was trimmed by 1 base and J by 0 bases, leaving 10 bases between them. This CDR3 is CASSLGQARSGNTIYF. For the CDR3, the DNA is TGTGCCAGCAGCTTAGGCCAGGCGCGCTCTGGAAACACCATATATTTT.

Many counts were recorded for this clonotype. This sequence joins TRBV20-1 and TRBJ2-1; possibly TRBD1 for D (6 bases). The CDR3 is 13 amino acids. Germline-derived CDR1 and CDR2 are DFQATT and SNEGSKA (reference sequence). Trimming pared 5 bases from V and 5 bases from J, leaving 13 bases between. The chain's CDR3 is CSAAGQKDNEQFF. The CDR3 bases are TGCAGTGCTGCAGGACAGAAAGACAATGAGCAGTTCTTC.

Many counts were recorded for this clonotype. This rearrangement joins TRBV4-2 to TRBJ2-1; D is undetermined. Germline values: CDR1 LGHNA, CDR2 YNFKEQ. V lost 4 bases and J 4 bases, leaving 17 bases between the germline ends. The CDR3 loop spans 16 amino acids. The CDR3 loop reads CASSRLEGNDYNEQFF. The CDR3 DNA reads as TGTGCCAGCAGCCGGCTCGAAGGGAACGATTACAATGAGCAGTTCTTC.

This clonotype was detected many times. This chain joins TRBV4-3 and TRBJ2-7, with no clear D. This CDR3 has 12 amino acids. Germline loops: CDR1 LGHNA, CDR2 YSLEER. Trimming took off 2 bases at V and 6 bases at J, with 8 bases between the two ends. The CDR3 sequence: CASSQRCGEQYV. CDR3 nucleotides: TGCGCCAGCAGCCAACGATGTGGCGAGCAGTACGTC.

This clonotype has a count of ten or more. The rearrangement uses TRBV5-5 and TRBJ2-5, with D perhaps TRBD2 (6 bases). V lost 7 bases and J lost 5, with 21 bases in between. CDR1 is SGHKS and CDR2 is YYEKEE in the germline V gene (reference sequence). CDR3 size: 15 residues. CDR3 region: CASFPPGPRGETQYF. The CDR3 coding sequence is TGTGCCAGCTTCCCACCGGGACCCCGGGGGGAGACCCAGTACTTC.

This clonotype showed up many times. The rearrangement joins TRBV2 to TRBJ1-1; D may be TRBD1 (5 bases). The CDR3 totals 15 residues. V shed 6 bases and J shed 1 base, with 15 bases lying between them. CDR1 and CDR2 from the germline V gene are SNHLY and FYNNEI. CDR3 bases: TGTGCCAGCAGCTACAACCCGGGGCCGAACACTGAAGCTTTCTTT. Translation: CASSYNPGPNTEAFF. Full variable domain (missing parts from reference TRBV2 and TRBJ1-1): EPEVTQTPSHQVTQMGQEVILRCVPISNHLYFYWYRQILGQKVEFLVSFYNNEISEKSEIFDDQFSVERPDGSNFTLKIRSTKLEDSAMYFCASSYNPGPNTEAFFGQGTRLTVV.

There are many counts of this clonotype. The chain employs TRBV29-1 and TRBJ2-5, with a tentative D call TRBD1 (5 bases). The V and J ends lost 7 bases and 4 bases respectively, with 13 bases between them. The CDR3 sequence is 12 residues long. CDR1 and CDR2 (germline): SQVTM, ANQGSEA. As DNA, the CDR3 is TGCAGCGGGGTGACTGGGGCAGAGACCCAGTACTTC. This translates into CSGVTGAETQYF.

This clonotype appeared many times. The gene calls are TRBV6-5 and TRBJ2-7; possible D gene TRBD1, 5 bases. Germline lookup yields CDR1 MNHEY and CDR2 SVGAGI. This CDR3 is built from 14 residues. V gave up 6 bases and J gave up 2 bases, with 14 bases separating them. The CDR3 region is CASSQTRQTYEQYF. The CDR3, as DNA: TGTGCCAGCAGCCAGACTCGACAGACCTACGAGCAGTACTTC.

This clonotype was picked up many times. The V and J genes are TRBV18 and TRBJ2-1, with 7 positions matching TRBD2. Germline trimming cut 3 bases from V and 7 bases from J; bases unmatched to any gene: 6. From germline, CDR1 is KGHSH and CDR2 LQKENI. The CDR3 is 14 residues long. CDR3 sequence reads: CASSPPMRENEQFF. The CDR3 DNA reads TGTGCCAGCTCACCTCCTATGCGGGAGAATGAGCAGTTCTTC.